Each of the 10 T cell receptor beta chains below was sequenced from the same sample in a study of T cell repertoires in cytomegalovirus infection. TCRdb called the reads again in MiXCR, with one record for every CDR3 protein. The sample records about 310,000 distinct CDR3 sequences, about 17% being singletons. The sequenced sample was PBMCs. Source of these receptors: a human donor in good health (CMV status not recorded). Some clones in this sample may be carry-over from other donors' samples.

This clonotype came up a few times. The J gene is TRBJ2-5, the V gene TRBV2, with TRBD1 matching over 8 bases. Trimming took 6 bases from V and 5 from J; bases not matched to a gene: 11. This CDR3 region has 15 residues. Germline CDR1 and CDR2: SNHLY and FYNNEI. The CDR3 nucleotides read TGTGCCAGCAGCCAGGGGGCTCTTATTGCGGAGACCCAGTACTTC. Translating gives CASSQGALIAETQYF.

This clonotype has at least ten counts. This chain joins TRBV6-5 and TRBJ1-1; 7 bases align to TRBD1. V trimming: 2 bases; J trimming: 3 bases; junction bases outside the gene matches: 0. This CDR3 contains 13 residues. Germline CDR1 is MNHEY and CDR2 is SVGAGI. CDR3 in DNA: TGTGCCAGCAGTTACGACAGGGACACTGAAGCTTTCTTT. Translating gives CASSYDRDTEAFF.

This CDR3 reads CASSLLGLADGNEQFF. CDR3 nucleotides: TGTGCCAGCAGTTTACTCGGCCTAGCGGACGGCAATGAGCAGTTCTTC. This chain joins TRBV6-5 and TRBJ2-1, with TRBD2 identical over 7 bases. V lost 4 bases, J lost 6 bases, and 12 bases stayed unmatched. From germline, CDR1 is MNHEY and CDR2 SVGAGI. The CDR3 covers 16 residues.

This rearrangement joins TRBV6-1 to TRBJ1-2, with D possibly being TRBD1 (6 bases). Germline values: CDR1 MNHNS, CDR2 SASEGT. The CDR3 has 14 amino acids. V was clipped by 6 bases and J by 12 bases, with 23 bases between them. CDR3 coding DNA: TGTGCCAGCAGCTATAGGGGCCCACAGGGAAGCCACACCTTC. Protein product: CASSYRGPQGSHTF.

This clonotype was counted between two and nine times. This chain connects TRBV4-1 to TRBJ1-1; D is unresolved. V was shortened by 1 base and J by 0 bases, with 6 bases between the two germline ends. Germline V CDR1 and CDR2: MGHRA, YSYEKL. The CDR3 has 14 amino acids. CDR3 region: CASSQVAMNTEAFF. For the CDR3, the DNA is TGCGCCAGCAGCCAAGTTGCCATGAACACTGAAGCTTTCTTT.

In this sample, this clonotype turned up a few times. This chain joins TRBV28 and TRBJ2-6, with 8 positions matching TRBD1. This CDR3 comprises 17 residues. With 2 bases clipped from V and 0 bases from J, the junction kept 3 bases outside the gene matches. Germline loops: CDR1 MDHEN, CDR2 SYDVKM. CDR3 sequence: CASSLRQGRSGANVLTF. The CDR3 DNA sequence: TGTGCCAGCAGTTTAAGACAGGGGCGCTCTGGGGCCAACGTCCTGACTTTC. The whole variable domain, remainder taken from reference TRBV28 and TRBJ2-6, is DVKVTQSSRYLVKRTGEKVFLECVQDMDHENMFWYRQDPGLGLRLIYFSYDVKMKEKGDIPEGYSVSREKKERFSLILESASTNQTSMYLCASSLRQGRSGANVLTFGAGSRLTVL.

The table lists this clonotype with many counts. CDR3 coding DNA: TGTGCCAGTAGTTCCGCCGGGACAAACGGACAAAACATTCAGTACTTC. Translation gives CASSSAGTNGQNIQYF. The chain joins TRBV19 to TRBJ2-4; possibly TRBD1 for D (6 bases). V lost 5 bases and J 5 bases, leaving 19 bases between the germline ends. The germline V gene encodes CDR1 LNHDA and CDR2 SQIVND (reference sequence). CDR3 size: 16 residues.

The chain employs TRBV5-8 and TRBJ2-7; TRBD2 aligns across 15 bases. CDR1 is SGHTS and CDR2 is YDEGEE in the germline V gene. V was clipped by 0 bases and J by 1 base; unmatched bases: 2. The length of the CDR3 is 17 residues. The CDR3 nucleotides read TGTGCCAGCAGCTTGGCGGGACTAGCGGGGGGATCCTACGAGCAGTACTTC. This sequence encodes CASSLAGLAGGSYEQYF.

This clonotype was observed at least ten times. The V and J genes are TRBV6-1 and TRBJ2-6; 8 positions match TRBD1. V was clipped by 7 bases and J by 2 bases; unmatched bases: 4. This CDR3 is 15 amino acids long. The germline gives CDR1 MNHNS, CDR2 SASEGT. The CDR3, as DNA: TGTGCCAGCACAGGGGGCACAGCTGGGGCCAACGTCCTGACTTTC. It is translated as CASTGGTAGANVLTF.

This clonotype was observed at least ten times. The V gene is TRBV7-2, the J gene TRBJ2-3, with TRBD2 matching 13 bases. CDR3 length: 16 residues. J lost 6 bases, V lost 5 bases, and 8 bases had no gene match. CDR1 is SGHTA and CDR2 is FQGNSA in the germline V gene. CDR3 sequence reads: CASSKRLAGGGDTQYF. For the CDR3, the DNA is TGTGCCAGCAGCAAGCGACTAGCGGGGGGCGGGGATACGCAGTATTTT.